This is a list of T cell receptor beta chains from one sample in a study of vaccination effects on CD4 cells after COVID-19. These receptors' antigens are unknown. Profiled with immunoSEQ multiplex PCR; TCRdb holds only in-frame clones, not every one. The table shows around 30,000 clones, with about 69% occurring only once. Source: CD4+ T cells from PBMCs cultured with HCoV-NL63 spike peptides, taken after COVID-19 vaccination. The receptor set was obtained from a human donor who received a COVID-19 vaccine. Both conserved end residues are part of each CDR3. D genes are given only for firm matches. Expanded clones get a size class; other rows say once, few or many, or leave the size out.

CASKRSGPNTGELFF | TGTGCCAGTAAACGTTCGGGCCCAAACACCGGGGAGCTGTTTTTT | TRBJ2-2 | few | - | 15 | TRBV19
CASSEPGTAVRSNYGYTF | TGCGCCAGCAGCGAACCCGGGACAGCCGTCCGAAGTAACTATGGCTACACCTTC | TRBJ1-2 | few | TRBD1 | 18 | TRBV5-1
CASSLGRGMRGPNYGYTF | TGTGCCAGCAGCTTAGGGAGAGGGATGAGGGGGCCTAACTATGGCTACACCTTC | TRBJ1-2 | - | TRBD1 | 18 | TRBV7-2
CSADTYNEQFF | TGCAGTGCCGATACGTACAATGAGCAGTTCTTC | TRBJ2-1 | - | - | 11 | TRBV20-1
CSVVGTPRAEAFF | TGCAGCGTTGTCGGCACCCCGCGCGCTGAAGCTTTCTTT | TRBJ1-1 | once | - | 13 | TRBV29-1
CASSEENPSLSYEQYF | TGTGCCAGCAGTGAAGAAAACCCTTCCCTCTCCTACGAGCAGTACTTC | TRBJ2-7 | - | - | 16 | TRBV2
CASTNQVGLNTEAFF | TGTGCCAGTACCAACCAAGTCGGATTGAACACTGAAGCTTTCTTT | TRBJ1-1 | - | - | 15 | TRBV19
CASSSAPGRLSYEQYF | TGTGCCAGCAGTTCCGCACCAGGACGTCTCTCCTACGAGCAGTACTTC | TRBJ2-7 | - | - | 16 | TRBV5-8
CASSPRQGGRNEQFF | TGTGCCAGCAGCCCCCGACAGGGAGGGCGCAATGAGCAGTTCTTC | TRBJ2-1 | - | - | 15 | TRBV3-1/TRBV3-2
CASSPGAGDYNEQFF | TGCGCCAGCAGCCCCGGCGCGGGAGACTACAATGAGCAGTTCTTC | TRBJ2-1 | - | TRBD2 | 15 | TRBV5-1
CASSRKDLWEEGEWKTQYF | TGTGCCAGCAGCCGGAAAGATCTGTGGGAGGAAGGGGAGTGGAAGACCCAGTACTTC | TRBJ2-5 | - | - | 19 | TRBV3-1/TRBV3-2
CASSVRQGSYNEQFF | TGTGCCAGCAGCGTACGGCAGGGCTCCTACAATGAGCAGTTCTTC | TRBJ2-1 | - | - | 15 | TRBV9
CASSLDGGVLSGNTIYF | TGTGCCAGCAGCTTGGACGGGGGGGTCTTGTCCGGAAACACCATATATTTT | TRBJ1-3 | - | - | 17 | TRBV5-5
CASSLVTNTEAFF | TGTGCCAGCAGCTTAGTTACGAACACTGAAGCTTTCTTT | TRBJ1-1 | - | - | 13 | TRBV7-8
CASSLSVSPVYTEAFF | TGTGCCAGCAGTTTATCTGTGAGTCCGGTCTACACTGAAGCTTTCTTT | TRBJ1-1 | - | - | 16 | TRBV27
CASSYSAGMYNSPLHF | TGTGCCAGCAGTTACTCCGCAGGGATGTATAATTCACCCCTCCACTTT | TRBJ1-6 | - | - | 16 | TRBV6-5
CSASGRWGADYGYTF | TGCAGTGCTAGTGGGCGGTGGGGGGCGGACTATGGCTACACCTTC | TRBJ1-2 | few | - | 15 | TRBV20-1
CASSWRQGGNTGELFF | TGCGCCAGCAGCTGGAGACAGGGGGGCAACACCGGGGAGCTGTTTTTT | TRBJ2-2 | - | TRBD1 | 16 | TRBV5-1
CASRDRDRGRDTQYF | TGTGCCAGCAGGGACCGGGACAGGGGGCGAGATACGCAGTATTTT | TRBJ2-3 | - | TRBD1 | 15 | TRBV6-5
CASSSRDSYNEQFF | TGTGCCAGCAGCTCGCGGGACAGTTACAATGAGCAGTTCTTC | TRBJ2-1 | - | - | 14 | TRBV6-5
CASSDRDYLYNEQFF | TGTGCCAGCAGCGACCGGGACTACCTATACAATGAGCAGTTCTTC | TRBJ2-1 | - | TRBD2 | 15 | TRBV11-2
CASSSTSQVGTGELFF | TGCGCCAGCAGCTCCACGTCACAGGTCGGAACCGGGGAGCTGTTTTTT | TRBJ2-2 | - | - | 16 | TRBV5-1
CASSPGVSANSPLHF | TGTGCCAGCTCACCAGGAGTAAGTGCAAATTCACCCCTCCACTTT | TRBJ1-6 | few | - | 15 | TRBV18
CASSFRASGYTF | TGTGCCAGCAGCTTTCGGGCCTCTGGCTACACCTTC | TRBJ1-2 | - | - | 12 | TRBV7-9
CASSPDSLYSNQPQHF | TGTGCCAGCAGCCCGGACAGCCTTTATAGCAATCAGCCCCAGCATTTT | TRBJ1-5 | - | - | 16 | TRBV11-2
CASRFTSGRTEQFF | TGTGCCAGCAGATTTACTAGCGGGAGGACTGAGCAGTTCTTC | TRBJ2-1 | - | TRBD2 | 14 | TRBV27
CAWRDGRLSSGANVLTF | TGTGCCTGGAGGGACGGACGATTAAGCTCTGGGGCCAACGTCCTGACTTTC | TRBJ2-6 | - | - | 17 | TRBV30
CASSTGIISYEQYF | TGTGCCAGCTCGACAGGGATTATCTCCTACGAGCAGTACTTC | TRBJ2-7 | few | TRBD1 | 14 | TRBV2
CATSDVPGSSGYTF | TGTGCCACCAGTGATGTACCGGGGTCGTCTGGCTACACCTTC | TRBJ1-2 | - | - | 14 | TRBV24-1
CASSLSILVNQPQHF | TGTGCCAGCAGTTTATCGATTCTGGTCAATCAGCCCCAGCATTTT | TRBJ1-5 | - | - | 15 | TRBV27
CASSQGRGNEKLFF | TGTGCCAGCAGCCAAGGGAGGGGTAATGAAAAACTGTTTTTT | TRBJ1-4 | - | - | 14 | TRBV3-1/TRBV3-2
CASSLVGTGILFF | - | TRBJ2-1 | - | - | 13 | TRBV7-2
CASSKDPGQGLSGNTIYF | TGTGCCAGCAGTAAAGATCCGGGACAGGGACTCTCTGGAAACACCATATATTTT | TRBJ1-3 | few | TRBD1 | 18 | TRBV2
CASGTGTEAFF | TGTGCCAGTGGGACAGGTACAGAAGCTTTCTTT | TRBJ1-1 | - | TRBD1 | 11 | TRBV6-5